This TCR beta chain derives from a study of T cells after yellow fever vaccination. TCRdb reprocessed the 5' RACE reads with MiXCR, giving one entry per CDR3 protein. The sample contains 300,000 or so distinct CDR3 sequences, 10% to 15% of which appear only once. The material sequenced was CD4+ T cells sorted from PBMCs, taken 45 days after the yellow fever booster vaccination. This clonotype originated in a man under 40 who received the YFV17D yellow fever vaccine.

Here the CDR3 DNA reads TGCGCCAGCAACCCGACAGGGGTACAAGAGACCCAGTACTTC. It translates to CASNPTGVQETQYF. This sequence joins TRBV5-1 and TRBJ2-5, with 8 bases identical to TRBD1. This CDR3 is built from 14 residues. Germline V gene data show CDR1 as SGHRS and CDR2 as YFSETQ. Trimming removed 6 bases from V and 2 bases from J; junction bases left unmatched: 6.